This T cell receptor (beta chain) was captured in a study of blood T cell repertoires in COVID-19. About the study: Samples taken during acute and convalescent COVID-19 were collected in the United States, Italy and Spain. T cells, B-cell-depleted T cells, or PBMCs provided the cDNA or gDNA that served as material.

As handled by the study authors: For nucleated cells, counts were estimated from reference gene primer amplification. Profiling relied on immunoSEQ multiplex PCR, and the TCRdb table lists in-frame clones only, not all of them. The V and J calls and clone size are taken from that table; D and trimming were inferred from the DNA. The table records a few hundred thousand clones, about nine tenths of them present only once. Germline trimming cut 10 bases from V and 2 bases from J; bases unmatched to any gene: 10. This CDR3 is 16 amino acids long. Germline V gene data show CDR1 as MDHEN and CDR2 as SYDVKM.

The TCR sequence derives from a woman under 30 who had recovered from COVID-19. V gene TRBV28 combines with J gene TRBJ1-5; 11 bases are shared with TRBD1. The material sequenced was PBMCs or T cells enriched from blood (not recorded which). In DNA form, the CDR3 reads TGTGCCACCCTACCGAGGGGACAGGGGGGCAATCAGCCCCAGCATTTT. Amino acids: CATLPRGQGGNQPQHF.